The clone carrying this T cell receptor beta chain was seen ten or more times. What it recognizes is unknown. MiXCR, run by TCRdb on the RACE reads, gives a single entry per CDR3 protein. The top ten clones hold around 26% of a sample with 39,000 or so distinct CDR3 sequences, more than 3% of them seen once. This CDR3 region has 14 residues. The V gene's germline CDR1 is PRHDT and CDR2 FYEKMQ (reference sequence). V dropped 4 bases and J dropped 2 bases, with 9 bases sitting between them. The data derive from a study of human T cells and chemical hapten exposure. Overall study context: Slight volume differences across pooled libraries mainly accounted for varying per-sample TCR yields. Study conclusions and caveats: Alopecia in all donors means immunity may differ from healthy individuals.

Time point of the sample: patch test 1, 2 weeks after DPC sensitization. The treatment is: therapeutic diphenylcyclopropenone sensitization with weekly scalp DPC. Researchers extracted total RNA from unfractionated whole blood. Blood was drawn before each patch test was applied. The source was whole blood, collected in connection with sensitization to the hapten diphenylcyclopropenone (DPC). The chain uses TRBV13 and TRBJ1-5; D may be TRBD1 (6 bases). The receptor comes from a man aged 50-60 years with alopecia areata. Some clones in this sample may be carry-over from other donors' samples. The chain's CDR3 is CASSSGGRNQPQHF. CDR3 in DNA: TGTGCCAGCAGCTCCGGGGGCCGCAATCAGCCCCAGCATTTT.